Sequencing of this TCR beta chain was carried out in a study of T cells in localized non-small cell lung cancer. V was pared by 5 bases and J by 2 bases, with 8 bases of the junction left unmatched. The CDR3 consists of 15 residues. The germline V gene has CDR1 SGHTA and CDR2 FQGNSA. Clones were read by immunoSEQ multiplex PCR, and TCRdb kept only the in-frame ones, dropping some. The sample carries some 32,000 clones, 90% to 95% recorded once. The sample consisted of peripheral blood, taken before any cancer treatment. V is TRBV7-2 and J is TRBJ1-1; TRBD1 aligns across 7 bases. The TCR was taken from a woman aged 35 to 70 with stage I lung adenocarcinoma. CDR3 in amino acids: CASSRSGGANTEAFF. The CDR3 DNA is TGTGCCAGCAGCCGGTCAGGGGGAGCAAACACTGAAGCTTTCTTT.